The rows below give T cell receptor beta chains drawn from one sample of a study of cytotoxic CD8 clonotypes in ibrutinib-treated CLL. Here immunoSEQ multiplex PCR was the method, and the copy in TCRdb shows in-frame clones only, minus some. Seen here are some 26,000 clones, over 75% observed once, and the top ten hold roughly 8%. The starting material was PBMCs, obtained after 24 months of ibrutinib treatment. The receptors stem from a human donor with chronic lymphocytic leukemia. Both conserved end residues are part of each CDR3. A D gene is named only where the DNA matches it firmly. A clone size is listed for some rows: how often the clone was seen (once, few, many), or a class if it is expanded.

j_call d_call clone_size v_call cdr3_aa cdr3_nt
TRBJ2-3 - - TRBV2 CASSVWGRPDTQYF TGTGCCAGCAGTGTGTGGGGCCGACCAGATACGCAGTATTTT
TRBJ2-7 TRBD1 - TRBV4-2 CASSQGRDRVYEQYF TGTGCCAGCAGCCAAGGGCGGGACAGGGTTTACGAGCAGTACTTC
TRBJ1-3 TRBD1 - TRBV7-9 CASSLAPRQGGTIYF TGTGCCAGCAGCTTAGCGCCCAGACAGGGAGGCACCATATATTTT
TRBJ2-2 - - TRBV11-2 CASSLDHGFAGELFF TGTGCCAGCAGCTTAGATCATGGCTTTGCCGGGGAGCTGTTTTTT
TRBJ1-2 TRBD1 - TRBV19 CATSPGDRRYF TGTGCCACCTCACCTGGGGACAGGCGCTACTTC
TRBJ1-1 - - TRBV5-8 CASSRRDEAFF TGTGCCAGCAGCAGGAGGGATGAAGCTTTCTTT
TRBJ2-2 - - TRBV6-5 CASSNQGYTGELFF TGTGCCAGCAGTAATCAGGGGTACACCGGGGAGCTGTTTTTT
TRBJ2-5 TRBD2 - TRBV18 CASSPTELAGAGTQYF TGTGCCAGCTCGCCAACGGAACTAGCGGGGGCCGGGACCCAGTACTTC
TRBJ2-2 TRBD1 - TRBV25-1 CATSDRGDTGELFF TGTGCCACCTCGGACAGGGGCGACACCGGGGAGCTGTTTTTT
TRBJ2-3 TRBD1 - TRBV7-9 CASSYPEGQGTDTQYF TGTGCCAGCAGCTATCCTGAGGGACAGGGTACAGATACGCAGTATTTT
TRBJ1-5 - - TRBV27 CASRRGFDQPQHF TGTGCCAGCAGAAGGGGGTTCGATCAGCCCCAGCATTTT
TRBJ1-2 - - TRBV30 CAWSGGTPFNYGYTF TGTGCCTGGAGTGGAGGGACACCTTTCAACTATGGCTACACCTTC
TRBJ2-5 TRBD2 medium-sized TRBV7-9 CASSPPFERGGGETQYF TGTGCCAGCAGCCCGCCGTTTGAGCGGGGGGGCGGAGAGACCCAGTACTTC
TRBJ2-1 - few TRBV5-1 CASSWSSVRGNEQFF TGCGCCAGCAGCTGGTCATCGGTTCGTGGCAATGAGCAGTTCTTC
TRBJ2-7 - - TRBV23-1 CASSQGGQGLVRPNEQYF TGCGCCAGCAGTCAAGGGGGGCAGGGCCTCGTAAGACCCAACGAGCAGTACTTC
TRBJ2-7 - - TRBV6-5 CASSYGQGSSYEQYF TGTGCCAGCAGTTACGGCCAGGGTAGCTCCTACGAGCAGTACTTC
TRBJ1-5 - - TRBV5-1 CASSLLGRGLGQPQHF TGCGCCAGCAGCTTGCTCGGGCGGGGGCTCGGGCAGCCCCAGCATTTT
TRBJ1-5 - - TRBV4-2 CASSQSLTGWGNQPQHF TGTGCCAGCAGCCAGAGCCTGACAGGATGGGGCAATCAGCCCCAGCATTTT
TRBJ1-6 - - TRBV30 CAWSGSSSGRPLHF TGTGCCTGGAGTGGAAGCTCCTCGGGCCGACCCCTCCACTTT
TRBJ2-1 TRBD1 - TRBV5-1 CASSSRGGRQGSRYNEQFF TGCGCCAGCAGCTCCAGAGGGGGTCGACAGGGGAGTCGGTACAATGAGCAGTTCTTC
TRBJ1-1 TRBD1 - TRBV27 CASSALGQGGNTEAFF TGTGCCAGCAGTGCCCTTGGACAGGGGGGGAACACTGAAGCTTTCTTT
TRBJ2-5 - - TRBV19 CASSSRFGQETQYF TGTGCCAGTAGTTCCCGGTTTGGACAAGAGACCCAGTACTTC
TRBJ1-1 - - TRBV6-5 CASSYRPSNTEAFF TGTGCCAGCAGTTACCGGCCCTCGAACACTGAAGCTTTCTTT
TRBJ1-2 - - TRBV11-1 CASSSPHRLRDYGYTF TGTGCCAGCAGCTCACCACACCGGTTACGGGACTATGGCTACACCTTC
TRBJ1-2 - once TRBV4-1 CASSQSFGTRNYGYTF TGCGCCAGCAGCCAAAGTTTTGGGACCAGGAACTATGGCTACACCTTC
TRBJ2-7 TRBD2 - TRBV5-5 CASSYRLASYEQYF TGTGCCAGCAGCTATCGACTAGCATCCTACGAGCAGTACTTC
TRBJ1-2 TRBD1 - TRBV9 CASSVGQGDGYTF TGTGCCAGCAGCGTAGGGCAGGGGGATGGCTACACCTTC
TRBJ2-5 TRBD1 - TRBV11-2 CASTLGGSQETQYF TGTGCCAGCACCCTAGGGGGCAGTCAAGAGACCCAGTACTTC
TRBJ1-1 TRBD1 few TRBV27 CASSPGTGGLNTEAFF TGTGCCAGCAGCCCCGGGACAGGGGGTCTGAACACTGAAGCTTTCTTT
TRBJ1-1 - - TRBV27 CASRRTGVYGTEAFF TGTGCCAGCAGACGAACCGGGGTTTATGGGACTGAAGCTTTCTTT
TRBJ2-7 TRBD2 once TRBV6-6 CASSLAGDSYEQYF TGTGCCAGCAGCCTAGCGGGGGACTCCTACGAGCAGTACTTC
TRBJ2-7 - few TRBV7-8 CASSDTHPGGSYEQYF TGTGCCAGCAGCGATACACACCCCGGAGGTTCCTACGAGCAGTACTTC
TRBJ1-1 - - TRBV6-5 CASSYGRNTEAFF TGTGCCAGCAGTTACGGTCGTAACACTGAAGCTTTCTTT
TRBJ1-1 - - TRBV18 CASSRGNTEAFF TGTGCCAGCTCCCGAGGGAACACTGAAGCTTTCTTT
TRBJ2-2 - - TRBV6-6 CASSYSRATGELFF TGTGCCAGCAGTTACTCAAGAGCCACCGGGGAGCTGTTTTTT
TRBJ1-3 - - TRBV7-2 CASSLSGTTGNTIYF TGTGCCAGCAGCTTAAGCGGAACGACTGGAAACACCATATATTTT
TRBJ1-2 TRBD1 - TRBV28 CASSSTDRGDYGYTF TGTGCCAGCAGTTCCACTGACAGGGGAGACTATGGCTACACCTTC
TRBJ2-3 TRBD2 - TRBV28 CASSPLGAGESTDTQYF TGTGCCAGCAGTCCCCTTGGAGCGGGGGAGAGCACAGATACGCAGTATTTT
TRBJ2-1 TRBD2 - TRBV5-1 CASSRRAAGGPYNEQFF TGCGCCAGCAGCCGAAGGGCAGCGGGGGGACCTTACAATGAGCAGTTCTTC
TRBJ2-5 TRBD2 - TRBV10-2 CASSATGTTQETQYF TGCGCCAGCAGTGCGACCGGGACTACACAAGAGACCCAGTACTTC
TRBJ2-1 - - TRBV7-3 CASSSQGGGNEQFF TGTGCCAGCAGCTCTCAGGGAGGTGGGAATGAGCAGTTCTTC
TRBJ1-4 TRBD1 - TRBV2 CASSRGQGATNEKLFF TGTGCCAGCAGTCGCGGACAGGGGGCAACTAATGAAAAACTGTTTTTT
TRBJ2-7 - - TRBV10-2 CASSLLGGAAEQYF TGCGCCAGCAGCCTACTCGGGGGAGCAGCCGAGCAGTACTTC
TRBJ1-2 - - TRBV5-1 CASSLSPANYGYTF TGCGCCAGCAGCTTAAGTCCCGCTAACTATGGCTACACCTTC
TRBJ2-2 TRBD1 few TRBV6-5 CASSPGQGNTGELFF TGTGCCAGCAGCCCGGGACAGGGGAACACCGGGGAGCTGTTTTTT
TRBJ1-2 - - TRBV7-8 CASSWQEDYGYTF TGTGCCAGCTCGTGGCAGGAGGACTATGGCTACACCTTC
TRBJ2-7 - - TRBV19 CASSWGVSYEQYF TGTGCCAGTAGTTGGGGGGTCTCCTACGAGCAGTACTTC
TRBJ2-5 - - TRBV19 CATRAGNGETQYF TGTGCCACTAGGGCGGGGAATGGAGAGACCCAGTACTTC
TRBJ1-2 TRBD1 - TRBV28 CASSLWIGQGMGYTF TGTGCCAGCAGTTTATGGATCGGACAGGGGATGGGCTACACCTTC
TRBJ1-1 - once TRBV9 CASSPMGAEAFF TGTGCCAGCAGCCCAATGGGGGCTGAAGCTTTCTTT
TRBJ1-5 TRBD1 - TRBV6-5 CASGQGHNQPQHF TGTGCCAGCGGACAGGGACACAATCAGCCCCAGCATTTT
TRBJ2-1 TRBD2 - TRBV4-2 CASSQEASGGALYNEQFF TGTGCCAGCAGCCAAGAAGCTAGCGGGGGGGCGTTGTACAATGAGCAGTTCTTC
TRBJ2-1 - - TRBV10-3 CAISGGGSSYNEQFF TGTGCCATCAGTGGCGGTGGTAGCTCCTACAATGAGCAGTTCTTC
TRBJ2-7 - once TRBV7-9 CAWGPGAYEQYF TGTGCCTGGGGGCCGGGGGCCTACGAGCAGTACTTC
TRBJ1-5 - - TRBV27 CASSGLGPQHF TGTGCCAGCAGTGGACTGGGGCCCCAGCATTTT
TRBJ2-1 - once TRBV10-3 CALRGGRYNEQFF TGTGCCCTAAGGGGGGGTCGGTACAATGAGCAGTTCTTC
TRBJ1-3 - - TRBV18 CASSLSELIPGNTIYF TGTGCCAGCTCACTTTCGGAGCTGATCCCTGGAAACACCATATATTTT
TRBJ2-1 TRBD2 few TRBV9 CASSVGLAGPLHEQFF TGTGCCAGCAGCGTAGGGTTAGCGGGGCCACTTCATGAGCAGTTCTTC
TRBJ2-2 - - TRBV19 CASSAGYSGELFF TGTGCCAGTAGTGCCGGGTATTCCGGGGAGCTGTTTTTT